A single sample gave rise to the 16 T cell receptor beta chains below, sequenced in a study of radiotherapy plus CTLA-4 blockade in lung cancer. The method was immunoSEQ multiplex PCR; TCRdb's version includes in-frame clones alone and lacks a portion of them. The table records tens of thousands of clones, around 79% of them present only once. The input for sequencing was peripheral blood, taken from a patient treated with radiotherapy plus ipilimumab. The receptor source for this set is a human donor with non-small cell lung cancer who had a complete response to radiotherapy plus ipilimumab.

This chain links TRBV19 with TRBJ1-5, with TRBD1 as a possible D gene (5 bases). Trimming pared 6 bases from V and 5 bases from J, leaving 23 bases between. The CDR3 length is 17 residues. Germline V lookup: CDR1 LNHDA, CDR2 SQIVND (reference sequence). The CDR3 sequence: CASSAGFRRRGDQPQHF. The CDR3 DNA sequence: TGTGCCAGTAGCGCTGGTTTTAGGCGACGGGGGGATCAGCCCCAGCATTTT.

In DNA form, the CDR3 reads TGCAGCGTTGATTTTTTGAGGACTAACTATGGCTACACCTTC. As protein: CSVDFLRTNYGYTF. The gene calls are TRBV29-1 and TRBJ1-2; D is unresolved. Germline assignment: CDR1 SQVTM and CDR2 ANQGSEA. The CDR3 has 14 amino acids. The ends were cut back, 3 bases at V and 0 bases at J, with 11 bases in the middle.

The chain combines TRBV19 with TRBJ1-2; D is uncertain. CDR3 length equals 14 residues. From germline, CDR1 is LNHDA and CDR2 SQIVND (reference sequence). V gave up 4 bases and J gave up 1 base, with 10 bases separating them. In nucleotides, the CDR3 is TGTGCCAGTAGTACCCAGGCCTTTAACTATGGCTACACCTTC. Its protein product is CASSTQAFNYGYTF.

This chain joins TRBV10-2 and TRBJ2-1, with a weak D call TRBD1 (6 bases). The CDR3 loop spans 14 amino acids. V lost 6 bases and J 7 bases, leaving 16 bases between the germline ends. Germline loops: CDR1 WSHSY, CDR2 SAAADI. The CDR3 sequence: CASRSQGFGNEQFF. The CDR3 DNA reads TGCGCCAGCAGATCACAGGGCTTCGGGAATGAGCAGTTCTTC.

The chain carries TRBV7-2 and TRBJ1-2, with TRBD1 as a possible D gene (5 bases). V lost 2 bases, J lost 0 bases, and 10 bases lay in between. Germline CDR1 SGHTA, CDR2 FQGNSA. The CDR3 consists of 15 residues. In nucleotides, the CDR3 is TGTGCCAGCAGCTTAAGCGGGACGGCTAACTATGGCTACACCTTC. This gives the protein CASSLSGTANYGYTF.

This clone has only a few counts. The chain couples TRBV7-9 to TRBJ1-3; no clear D gene. The CDR3 has 13 residues. Trimming took off 1 base at V and 10 bases at J, with 11 bases between the two ends. Per germline, CDR1 SEHNR and CDR2 FQNEAQ (reference sequence). The CDR3 spells CASSLEFSSTIYF. The CDR3 bases are TGTGCCAGCAGCTTAGAATTTTCGTCGACCATATATTTT.

This chain uses TRBV5-6 with TRBJ2-4; TRBD2 matches 15 bases. With 4 bases clipped from V and 0 bases from J, the junction kept 5 bases outside the gene matches. The CDR3 consists of 18 residues. Germline CDR1 is SGHDT and CDR2 is YYEEEE. The CDR3 sequence: CASSLGLAGGLAKNIQYF. In nucleotides, the CDR3 is TGTGCCAGCAGCCTTGGACTAGCGGGAGGGCTAGCCAAAAACATTCAGTACTTC.

This chain links TRBV6-5 with TRBJ1-1, with 7 nucleotides matching TRBD1. With 6 bases clipped from V and 5 bases from J, the junction kept 9 bases outside the gene matches. This CDR3 is 14 amino acids long. Germline V gene lookup returns CDR1 MNHEY and CDR2 SVGAGI. The CDR3 reads CASSRPRGTTEAFF. The DNA for the CDR3 is TGTGCCAGCAGCCGCCCCAGGGGGACAACTGAAGCTTTCTTT.

The chain is built from TRBV5-4 and TRBJ2-7, with 14 nucleotides matching TRBD2. The CDR3 runs to 16 residues. CDR1 is SGHNT, CDR2 YYREEE, per germline (reference sequence). Trimming removed 4 bases from V and 2 bases from J; junction bases left unmatched: 5. DNA for the CDR3: TGTGCCAGCAGCGGCCCGACTAGCGGGGGGGCCTACGAGCAGTACTTC. Translating it yields CASSGPTSGGAYEQYF.

This chain uses TRBV4-3 with TRBJ1-2; D ambiguous. The CDR3 length is 15 residues. Deletions cut 0 bases from V and 5 bases from J, with 13 bases between. The germline V gene encodes CDR1 LGHNA and CDR2 YSLEER. The CDR3 DNA reads TGCGCCAGCAGCCAAGATAACCAGGCAGGATATGGCTACACCTTC. It is translated as CASSQDNQAGYGYTF.

This clone was found a few times. The J gene is TRBJ1-6, the V gene TRBV5-1; the match to TRBD1 covers 11 bases. The CDR3 is 14 residues long. The J segment lost 11 bases and the V segment lost 3 bases, leaving 4 bases of the junction unmatched. CDR1 and CDR2 (germline): SGHRS, YFSETQ. CDR3 bases: TGCGCCAGCAGCTCGGGACAGGGGGGGACACCCCTCCACTTT. Encoded protein: CASSSGQGGTPLHF.

This rearrangement joins TRBV11-3 to TRBJ2-5, with TRBD2 matching over 12 bases. V shed 5 bases and J 2 bases; nucleotides not matched to a gene: 12. Germline-derived CDR1 and CDR2 are SGHNT and YENEEA. This CDR3 is 18 amino acids long. The CDR3 spells CASSTTSGSLWGQETQYF. Written as DNA, the CDR3 is TGTGCCAGCAGCACGACTAGCGGGAGTCTATGGGGACAAGAGACCCAGTACTTC.

The rearrangement uses TRBV7-2 and TRBJ1-1; D possibly corresponds to TRBD1 (6 bases). Trimming took off 4 bases at V and 0 bases at J, with 18 bases between the two ends. The CDR3 runs 17 residues. Per germline, CDR1 SGHTA and CDR2 FQGNSA. As DNA, the CDR3 is TGTGCCAGCAGCTACCCCGGGACATTTGACATGAACACTGAAGCTTTCTTT. Residues: CASSYPGTFDMNTEAFF.

This chain connects TRBV5-6 to TRBJ1-6; D ambiguous. Deletions cut 0 bases from V and 7 bases from J, with 8 bases between. The CDR3 runs 14 residues. The germline V gene has CDR1 SGHDT and CDR2 YYEEEE. This CDR3 is CASSLDTFNSPLHF. Written as DNA, the CDR3 is TGTGCCAGCAGCTTGGACACGTTCAATTCACCCCTCCACTTT.

This clone was recorded once. The chain carries TRBV7-8 and TRBJ2-2; no reliable D call. The germline CDR1 and CDR2 sequences are SGHVS and FQNEAQ. Trimming took off 3 bases at V and 3 bases at J, with 11 bases between the two ends. This CDR3 comprises 15 residues. CDR3 region: CASSFISRDTGELFF. The CDR3 DNA is TGTGCCAGCAGCTTCATTTCTCGGGACACCGGGGAGCTGTTTTTT.

The J gene is TRBJ2-7, the V gene TRBV11-3, with 8 bases lining up with TRBD2. This CDR3 spans 18 amino acids. Germline values: CDR1 SGHNT, CDR2 YENEEA. V gave up 0 bases and J gave up 2 bases; unmatched junction bases: 12. The CDR3 reads CASSLDRTGGPGTYEQYV. DNA of the CDR3: TGTGCCAGCAGCTTAGATCGAACGGGAGGGCCAGGAACCTACGAGCAGTACGTC.